This T cell receptor beta chain was captured by sequencing in a study of blood T cells in healthy people across ages. The study, taken as a whole, reports: Among long-lived donors, naive CD4+ cells were more numerous and diversity higher than in aged donors. Any changes in expanded clonotypes were possibly confounded, as donor CMV status remained unknown. Per million T cells, the diversity of TCR beta decreased roughly linearly as age advanced.

The CDR3 covers 17 residues. The germline V and J ends were trimmed by 5 bases and 4 bases, with 21 bases remaining between them. Germline V CDR1 and CDR2: SGHTA, FQGNSA. Through a sample-barcoded 5' primer and a J-beta primer mix, a second PCR was run for 7 to 11 cycles. Carrying 12 random nucleotides, a template-switch adaptor labeled each individual cDNA molecule. One entry per CDR3 protein results from TCRdb running MiXCR on the 5' RACE reads. The data show fewer than 900,000 distinct CDR3 sequences, around 34% seen once. A note on this clonotype: Antigen unknown.

The specimen was blood. The receptor's source is a man younger than 35 in good health. The chain is built from TRBV7-2 and TRBJ2-1; possible D gene TRBD2, 7 bases. CDR3 in DNA: TGTGCCAGCAGCCCGGGTCGGGGGGCGCGGGGGTACAATGAGCAGTTCTTC. This sequence encodes CASSPGRGARGYNEQFF.